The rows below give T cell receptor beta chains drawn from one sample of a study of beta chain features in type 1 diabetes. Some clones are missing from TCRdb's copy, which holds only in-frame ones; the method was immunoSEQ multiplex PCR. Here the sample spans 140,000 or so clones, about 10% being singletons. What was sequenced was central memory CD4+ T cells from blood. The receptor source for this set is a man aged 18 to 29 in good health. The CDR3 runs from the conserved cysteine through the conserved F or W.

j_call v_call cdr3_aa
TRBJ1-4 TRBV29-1 CSVETTTPGSNEKLFF
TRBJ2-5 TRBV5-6 CASSLLSGQQETQYF
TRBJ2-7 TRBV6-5 CASSKLTGGYYEQYF
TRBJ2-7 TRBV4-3 CASSQDRGSGQYF
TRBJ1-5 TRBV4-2 CASSQQGNQPQHF
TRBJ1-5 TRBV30 CAWSVRGQGWQPQHF
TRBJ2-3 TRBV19 CASSKVPGQGAVDTQYF
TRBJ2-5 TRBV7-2 CASSSAGTRAQYF
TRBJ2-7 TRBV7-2 CASSNSGGLSYEQYF
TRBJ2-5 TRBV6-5 CASSFATGGGETQYF
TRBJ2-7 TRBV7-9 CASSSGTARFYEQYF
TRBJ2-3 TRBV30 CAWSEPGTDTQYF